The rows below give T cell receptor beta chains drawn from one sample of a study of shared clonotypes between healthy human individuals. Libraries were prepared by immunoSEQ multiplex PCR; TCRdb keeps only in-frame clonotypes and omits some of them. The table lists a few million clones, approximately 92% of them singletons. Source material: naive CD4+ T cells sorted from blood. Every receptor here comes from a man aged 18-30 years in good health. The CDR3 runs from the conserved cysteine through the conserved F or W. The order of the fields is D gene, J gene, V gene, clone size, CDR3 length, CDR3 DNA, CDR3 protein. The D gene is left open where the match is weak. Only part of the rows carry a size: once, few, many, or a class if the clone is expanded.

-,TRBJ2-7,TRBV11-3,-,13,TGTGCCAGCAGCTTAGGGCAGACCTACGAGCAGTACTTC,CASSLGQTYEQYF
TRBD2,TRBJ2-1,TRBV5-1,-,15,TGCGCCAGCAGCGCGACTAGCGGGAAGTACAATGAGCAGTTCTTC,CASSATSGKYNEQFF
-,TRBJ2-7,TRBV20-1,-,10,TGCAGTGCTAGAGATGACGAGCAGTACTTC,CSARDDEQYF
-,TRBJ2-2,TRBV7-9,-,13,TGTGCCAGCAGCTTGCCGGGACCCGGGGAGCTGTTTTTT,CASSLPGPGELFF
TRBD2,TRBJ2-3,TRBV11-3,-,18,TGTGCCAGCAGCCGAGGCGGACTAGCGGGATTTAGCACAGATACGCAGTATTTT,CASSRGGLAGFSTDTQYF
-,TRBJ2-7,TRBV2,-,14,TGTGCCAGCAGTGTTGGCAGGGGGGATTACGAGCAGTACTTC,CASSVGRGDYEQYF
TRBD1,TRBJ1-2,TRBV2,-,13,TGTGCCAGTACGACAGGGACACCCTATGGCTACACCTTC,CASTTGTPYGYTF
-,TRBJ2-2,TRBV11-2,-,16,TGTGCCAGCAGCTTGGTTCCTCAGGGGGGCACCGGGGAGCTGTTTTTT,CASSLVPQGGTGELFF
-,TRBJ1-2,TRBV4-1,-,12,TGCGCCAGCAGCCAAGATTCCGGCGGCTACACCTTC,CASSQDSGGYTF
TRBD1,TRBJ2-1,TRBV27,-,15,TGTGCCAGCACCGGGACAGTGACTCCCAACAATGAGCAGTTCTTC,CASTGTVTPNNEQFF
-,TRBJ1-5,TRBV18,once,13,TGTGCCAGCTCACCTCTCAGGGATCAGCCCCAGCATTTT,CASSPLRDQPQHF
TRBD2,TRBJ2-1,TRBV27,-,16,TGTGCCAGCAGCACCGGAAATAGCGGGGGATACAATGAGCAGTTCTTC,CASSTGNSGGYNEQFF
TRBD2,TRBJ2-3,TRBV11-3,-,17,TGTGCCAGCAGCTTAGGAGCGGGGGGGCCGAGTACAGATACGCAGTATTTT,CASSLGAGGPSTDTQYF
TRBD2,TRBJ2-1,TRBV5-8,-,16,TGTGCCAGCAGCTGGGTAGCGGGGAGCTCCTACAATGAGCAGTTCTTC,CASSWVAGSSYNEQFF
TRBD2,TRBJ2-7,TRBV4-3,-,15,TGCGCCAGCAGCCAGAGCCTAGCGGGAGGCACCGAGCAGTACTTC,CASSQSLAGGTEQYF
TRBD1,TRBJ2-3,TRBV7-2,-,15,TGTGCCAGCAGCTCGGGACAGGGACGCACAGATACGCAGTATTTT,CASSSGQGRTDTQYF
-,TRBJ2-4,TRBV19,-,16,TGTGCCAGTAGTATGGAGGGGGCGAGGTCCAAAAACATTCAGTACTTC,CASSMEGARSKNIQYF
-,TRBJ1-2,TRBV11-2,-,14,TGTGCCAGCAGCGCCGTAGGGCAGGGCAGAGGCTACACCTTC,CASSAVGQGRGYTF
-,TRBJ2-2,TRBV5-1,few,13,TGCGCCAGCAGCTTAACTAACACCGGGGAGCTGTTTTTT,CASSLTNTGELFF
-,TRBJ2-5,TRBV6-1,-,16,TGTGCCAGCAGTGGAAACCGATTAGGAGACCAAGAGACCCAGTACTTC,CASSGNRLGDQETQYF
-,TRBJ2-7,TRBV19,-,13,TGTGCCAGTATTGGATACACTACCGGCGAGCAGTACTTC,CASIGYTTGEQYF
-,TRBJ2-7,TRBV6-1,-,15,TGTGCCAGCAGTGATCGGGGGTTAGTGACCGTCGAGCAGTACTTC,CASSDRGLVTVEQYF
TRBD1,TRBJ2-5,TRBV11-2,once,17,TGTGCCAGCAGCTTAGGGCCGGGACAGCCTAAGGAAGAGACCCAGTACTTC,CASSLGPGQPKEETQYF
-,TRBJ2-3,TRBV30,-,14,TGTGCCTGGAGTAGGGGGGCCAGCACAGATACGCAGTATTTT,CAWSRGASTDTQYF
-,TRBJ2-1,TRBV9,-,15,TGTGCCAGCAGCGTAGAACAGGGAAGCTACAATGAGCAGTTCTTC,CASSVEQGSYNEQFF
-,TRBJ1-3,TRBV19,-,14,TGTGCCAGTAGCCCACAGAGCTCTGGAAACACCATATATTTT,CASSPQSSGNTIYF
TRBD1,TRBJ1-1,TRBV5-1,once,14,TGCGCCAGCAGCACCGGGACAGCGAACACTGAAGCTTTCTTT,CASSTGTANTEAFF
-,TRBJ1-4,TRBV2,-,15,TGTGCCAGCAGTGCCGGGGGGACGGCTAATGAAAAACTGTTTTTT,CASSAGGTANEKLFF
TRBD2,TRBJ2-7,TRBV6-5,-,15,TGTGCCAGCAGTGGAGGACTAGCGGAAAACTACGAGCAGTACTTC,CASSGGLAENYEQYF
TRBD1,TRBJ1-1,TRBV7-2,-,14,TGTGCCAGCAGCCTTACAGGGGTGAACACTGAAGCTTTCTTT,CASSLTGVNTEAFF
-,TRBJ1-4,TRBV30,-,15,TGTGCCTGGAGTCAAACGGGAGCCATTAATGAAAAACTGTTTTTT,CAWSQTGAINEKLFF
-,TRBJ1-5,TRBV4-1,-,12,TGCGCCAGCAGCCAAGGCTATCAGCCCCAGCATTTT,CASSQGYQPQHF
TRBD1,TRBJ1-5,TRBV7-9,-,15,TGTGCCAGCAGCTTGTCCGGGACAGGGAATCAGCCCCAGCATTTT,CASSLSGTGNQPQHF
-,TRBJ1-2,TRBV5-4,once,13,TGTGCCAGCAGCTTTGACTCAGGTCATGGCTACACCTTC,CASSFDSGHGYTF
TRBD2,TRBJ2-2,TRBV28,once,15,TGTGCCAGCCCCGGGGGGGCCCTGAACACCGGGGAGCTGTTTTTT,CASPGGALNTGELFF
TRBD1,TRBJ2-5,TRBV6-1,-,12,TGTGCCAGCAGTCTCCAGGGGGATACCCAGTACTTC,CASSLQGDTQYF
-,TRBJ2-3,TRBV19,-,16,TGTGCCAGTAGTAGGGGGTCAGGGGCCCAACGGGATACGCAGTATTTT,CASSRGSGAQRDTQYF
-,TRBJ2-3,TRBV6-4,-,15,TGTGCCAGCAATCGGGTACCCTCTAGCACAGATACGCAGTATTTT,CASNRVPSSTDTQYF